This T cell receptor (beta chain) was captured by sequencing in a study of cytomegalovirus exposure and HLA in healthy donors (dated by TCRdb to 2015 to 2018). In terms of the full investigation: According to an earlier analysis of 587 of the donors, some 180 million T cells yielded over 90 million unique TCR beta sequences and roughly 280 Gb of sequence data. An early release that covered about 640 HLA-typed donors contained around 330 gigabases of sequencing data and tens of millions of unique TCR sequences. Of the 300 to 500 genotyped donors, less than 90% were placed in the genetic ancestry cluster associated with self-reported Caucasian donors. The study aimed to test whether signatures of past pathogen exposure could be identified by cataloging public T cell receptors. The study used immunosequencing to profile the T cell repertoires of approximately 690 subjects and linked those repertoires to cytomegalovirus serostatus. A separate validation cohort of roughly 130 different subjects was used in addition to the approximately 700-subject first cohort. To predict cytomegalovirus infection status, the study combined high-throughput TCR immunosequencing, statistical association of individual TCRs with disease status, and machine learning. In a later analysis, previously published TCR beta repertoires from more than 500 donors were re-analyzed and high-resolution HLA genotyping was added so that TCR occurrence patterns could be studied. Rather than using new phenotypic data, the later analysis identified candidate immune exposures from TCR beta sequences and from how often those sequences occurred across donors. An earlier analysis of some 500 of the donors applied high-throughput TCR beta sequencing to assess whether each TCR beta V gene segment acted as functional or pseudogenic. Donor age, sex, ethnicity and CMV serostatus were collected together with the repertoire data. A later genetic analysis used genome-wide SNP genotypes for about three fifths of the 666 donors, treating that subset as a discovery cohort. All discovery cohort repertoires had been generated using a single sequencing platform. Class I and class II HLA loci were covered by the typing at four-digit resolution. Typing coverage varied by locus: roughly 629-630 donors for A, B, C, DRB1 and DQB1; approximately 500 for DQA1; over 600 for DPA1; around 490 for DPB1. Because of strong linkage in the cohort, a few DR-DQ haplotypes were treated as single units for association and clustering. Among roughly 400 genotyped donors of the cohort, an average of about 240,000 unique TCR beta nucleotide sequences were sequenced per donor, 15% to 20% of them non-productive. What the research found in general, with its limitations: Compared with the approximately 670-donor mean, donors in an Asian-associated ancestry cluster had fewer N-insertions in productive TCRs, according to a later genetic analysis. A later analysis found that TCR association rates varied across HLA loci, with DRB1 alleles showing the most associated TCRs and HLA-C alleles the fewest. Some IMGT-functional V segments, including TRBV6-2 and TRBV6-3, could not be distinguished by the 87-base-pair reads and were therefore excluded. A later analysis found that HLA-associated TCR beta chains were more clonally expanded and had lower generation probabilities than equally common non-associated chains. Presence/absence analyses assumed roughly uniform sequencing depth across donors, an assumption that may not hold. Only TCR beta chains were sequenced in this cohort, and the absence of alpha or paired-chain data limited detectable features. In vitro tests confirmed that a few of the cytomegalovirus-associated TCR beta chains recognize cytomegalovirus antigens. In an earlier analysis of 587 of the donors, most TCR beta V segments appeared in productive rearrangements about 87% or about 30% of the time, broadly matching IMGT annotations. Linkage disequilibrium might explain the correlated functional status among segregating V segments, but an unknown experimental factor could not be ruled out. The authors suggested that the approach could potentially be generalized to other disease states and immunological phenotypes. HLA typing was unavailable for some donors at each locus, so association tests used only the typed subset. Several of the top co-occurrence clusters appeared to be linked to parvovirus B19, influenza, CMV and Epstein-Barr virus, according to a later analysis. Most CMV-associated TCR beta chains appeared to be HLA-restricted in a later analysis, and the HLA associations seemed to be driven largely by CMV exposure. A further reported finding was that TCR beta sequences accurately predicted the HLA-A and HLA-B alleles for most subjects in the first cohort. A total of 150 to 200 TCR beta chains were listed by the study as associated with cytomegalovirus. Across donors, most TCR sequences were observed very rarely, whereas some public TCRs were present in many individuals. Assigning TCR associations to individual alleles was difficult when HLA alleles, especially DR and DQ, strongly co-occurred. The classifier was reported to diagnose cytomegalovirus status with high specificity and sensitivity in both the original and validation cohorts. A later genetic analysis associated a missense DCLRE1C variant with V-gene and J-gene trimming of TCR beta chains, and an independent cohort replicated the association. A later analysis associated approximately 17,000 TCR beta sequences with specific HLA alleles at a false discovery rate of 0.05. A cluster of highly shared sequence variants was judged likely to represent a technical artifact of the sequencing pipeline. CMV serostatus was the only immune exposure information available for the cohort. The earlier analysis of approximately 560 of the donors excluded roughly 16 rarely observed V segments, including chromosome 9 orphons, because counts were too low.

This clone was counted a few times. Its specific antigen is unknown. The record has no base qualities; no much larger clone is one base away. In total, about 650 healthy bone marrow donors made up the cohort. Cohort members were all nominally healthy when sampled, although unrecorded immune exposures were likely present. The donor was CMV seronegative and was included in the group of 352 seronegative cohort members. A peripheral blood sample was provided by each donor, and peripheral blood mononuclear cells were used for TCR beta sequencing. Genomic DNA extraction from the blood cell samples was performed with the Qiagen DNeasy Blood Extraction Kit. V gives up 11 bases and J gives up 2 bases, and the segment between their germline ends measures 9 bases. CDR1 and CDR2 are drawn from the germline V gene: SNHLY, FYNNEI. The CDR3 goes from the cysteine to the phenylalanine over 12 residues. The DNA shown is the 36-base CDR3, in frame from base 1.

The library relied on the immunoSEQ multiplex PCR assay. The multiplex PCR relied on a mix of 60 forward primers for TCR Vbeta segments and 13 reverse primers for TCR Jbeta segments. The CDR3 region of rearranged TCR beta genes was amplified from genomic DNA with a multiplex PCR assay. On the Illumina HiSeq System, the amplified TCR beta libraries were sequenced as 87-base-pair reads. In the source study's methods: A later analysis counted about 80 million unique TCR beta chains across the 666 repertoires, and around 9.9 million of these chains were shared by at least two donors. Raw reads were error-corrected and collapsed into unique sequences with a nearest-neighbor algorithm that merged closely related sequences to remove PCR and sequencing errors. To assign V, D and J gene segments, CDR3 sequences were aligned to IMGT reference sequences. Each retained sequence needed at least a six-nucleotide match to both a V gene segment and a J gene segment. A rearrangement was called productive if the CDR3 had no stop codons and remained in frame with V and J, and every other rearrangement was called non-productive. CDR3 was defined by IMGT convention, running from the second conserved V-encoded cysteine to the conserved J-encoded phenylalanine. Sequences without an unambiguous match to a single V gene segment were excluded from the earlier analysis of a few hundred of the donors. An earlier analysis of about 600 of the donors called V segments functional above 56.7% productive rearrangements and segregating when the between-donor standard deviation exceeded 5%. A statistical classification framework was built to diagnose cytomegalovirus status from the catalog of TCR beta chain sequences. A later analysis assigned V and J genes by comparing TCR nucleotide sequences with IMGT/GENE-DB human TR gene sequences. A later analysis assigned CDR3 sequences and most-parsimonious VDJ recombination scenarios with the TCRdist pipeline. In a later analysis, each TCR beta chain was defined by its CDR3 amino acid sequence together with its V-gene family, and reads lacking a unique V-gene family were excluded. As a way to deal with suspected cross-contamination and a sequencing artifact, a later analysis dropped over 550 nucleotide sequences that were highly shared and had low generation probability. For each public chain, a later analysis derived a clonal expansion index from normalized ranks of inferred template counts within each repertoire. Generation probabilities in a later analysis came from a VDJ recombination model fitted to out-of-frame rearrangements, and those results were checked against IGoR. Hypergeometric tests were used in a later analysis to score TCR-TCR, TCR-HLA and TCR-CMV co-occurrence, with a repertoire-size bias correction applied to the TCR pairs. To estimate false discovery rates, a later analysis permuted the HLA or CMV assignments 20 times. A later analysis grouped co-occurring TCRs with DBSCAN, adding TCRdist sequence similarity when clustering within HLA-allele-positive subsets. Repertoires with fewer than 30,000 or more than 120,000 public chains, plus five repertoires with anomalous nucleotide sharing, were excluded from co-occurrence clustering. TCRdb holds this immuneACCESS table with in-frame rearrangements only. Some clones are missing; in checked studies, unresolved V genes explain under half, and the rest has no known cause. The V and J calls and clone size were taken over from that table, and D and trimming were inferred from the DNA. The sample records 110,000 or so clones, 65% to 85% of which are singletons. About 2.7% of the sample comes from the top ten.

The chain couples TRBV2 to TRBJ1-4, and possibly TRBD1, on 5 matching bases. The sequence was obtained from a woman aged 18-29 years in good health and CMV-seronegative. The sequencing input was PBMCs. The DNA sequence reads TGTGCCGCAGGGTTGACTAATGAAAAACTGTTTTTT. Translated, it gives CAAGLTNEKLFF.